The 8 T cell receptor beta chains below were found in one sample sequenced in a study of cytomegalovirus exposure and HLA in healthy donors. Generated by immunoSEQ multiplex PCR, the TCRdb table keeps only in-frame clones and is missing some. The data hold more than 150,000 clones, with over 65% observed a single time. Material for sequencing was PBMCs. Receptors were obtained from a man aged 18 to 30 in good health and CMV-seropositive.

CDR3 loop: CASRISGISFEQYF. The DNA of the CDR3 is TGTGCCAGCAGAATAAGTGGAATTAGCTTTGAGCAGTACTTC. The rearrangement uses TRBV6-5 and TRBJ2-7; D gene uncertain. The CDR3 length is 14 residues. CDR1 and CDR2 (germline): MNHEY, SVGAGI. Trimming removed 6 bases from V and 7 bases from J, with 19 bases in between.

A single count supports this clone. The J gene is TRBJ1-4, the V gene TRBV5-4, with 11 nucleotides matching TRBD1. There are 14 residues in the CDR3. With V trimmed by 5 bases and J by 12 bases, 9 bases remained unmatched. Germline V lookup: CDR1 SGHNT, CDR2 YYREEE (reference sequence). This CDR3 reads CASSRDRGTEELFF. CDR3 coding DNA: TGTGCCAGCAGTCGGGACAGGGGGACCGAGGAACTGTTTTTT.

The V gene is TRBV27, the J gene TRBJ2-4; 13 bases align to TRBD2. The CDR3 covers 18 residues. Germline CDR1 and CDR2: MNHEY and SMNVEV (reference sequence). V lost 6 bases and J lost 10; bases outside the gene matches: 18. The CDR3 is CASSRRLAGGGGGYIQYF. CDR3 in DNA: TGTGCCAGCAGCCGAAGACTAGCGGGAGGCGGGGGGGGGTATATTCAGTACTTC.

The V and J genes are TRBV7-2 and TRBJ2-3, with 10 bases identical to TRBD2. CDR3 length equals 15 residues. The trim removed 5 bases at V and 4 bases at J, leaving 6 bases unmatched. In germline, CDR1 is SGHTA, CDR2 FQGNSA. DNA of the CDR3: TGTGCCAGCAGCCGCAGGACTAGCGGTCCAGATACGCAGTATTTT. Encoded protein: CASSRRTSGPDTQYF.

The chain recombines TRBV4-3 with TRBJ2-7, with unresolved D. Germline V CDR1 and CDR2: LGHNA, YSLEER. The CDR3 covers 13 residues. V was clipped by 0 bases and J by 6 bases, with 9 bases between them. CDR3 sequence reads: CASSQDVLFEQYF. The CDR3 region has the DNA TGCGCCAGCAGCCAAGACGTCCTCTTCGAGCAGTACTTC.

The chain carries TRBV7-2 and TRBJ2-1; TRBD2 agrees at 7 bases. This CDR3 is built from 15 residues. Germline V CDR1 and CDR2: SGHTA, FQGNSA. With V trimmed by 1 base and J by 8 bases, 8 bases remained unmatched. CDR3 residues: CASSLGGTKGYEQFF. As DNA, the CDR3 is TGTGCCAGCAGCTTAGGTGGGACTAAGGGCTATGAGCAGTTCTTC. Together with reference TRBV7-2 and TRBJ2-1, the CDR3 gives the full variable domain: GAGVSQSPSNKVTEKGKDVELRCDPISGHTALYWYRQSLGQGLEFLIYFQGNSAPDKSGLPSDRFSAERTGGSVSTLTIQRTQQEDSAVYLCASSLGGTKGYEQFFGPGTRLTVL.

The chain couples TRBV5-1 to TRBJ2-7; tentative D call: TRBD1 (7 bases). Trimming stripped 2 bases from V and 1 base from J, with 19 bases between. The CDR3 is 17 residues long. Germline V gene lookup returns CDR1 SGHRS and CDR2 YFSETQ. In nucleotides, the CDR3 is TGCGCCAGCAGCTTCGGCCTGGAGGGGGCCTTATCCTACGAGCAGTACTTC. Translation gives CASSFGLEGALSYEQYF.

The V and J genes are TRBV28 and TRBJ2-1, with unresolved D. CDR3 length equals 12 residues. Germline CDR1 MDHEN, CDR2 SYDVKM. The V end was cut by 7 bases, the J end by 7 bases, with 11 bases between. CDR3 loop: CASKHPENEQFF. The CDR3 DNA reads TGTGCCAGCAAACACCCGGAGAATGAGCAGTTCTTC.